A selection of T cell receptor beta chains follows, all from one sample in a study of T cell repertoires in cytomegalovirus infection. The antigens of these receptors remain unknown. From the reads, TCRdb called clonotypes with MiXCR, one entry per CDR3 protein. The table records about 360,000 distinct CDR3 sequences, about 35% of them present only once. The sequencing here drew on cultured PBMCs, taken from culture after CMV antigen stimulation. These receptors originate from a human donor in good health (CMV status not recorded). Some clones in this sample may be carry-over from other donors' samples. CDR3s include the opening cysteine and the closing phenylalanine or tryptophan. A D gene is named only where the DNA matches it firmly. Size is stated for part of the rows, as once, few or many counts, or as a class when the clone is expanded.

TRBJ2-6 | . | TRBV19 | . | TGTGCCAGTACCCCGGGACGTATTTCTGGGGCCAACGTCCTGACTTTC | CASTPGRISGANVLTF
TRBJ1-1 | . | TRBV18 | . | TGTGCCAGCTCACCAGACTTTGGTCTTACTGAAGCTTTCTTT | CASSPDFGLTEAFF
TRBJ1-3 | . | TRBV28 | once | TGTGCCAGCAGTCCTGGCCCCACCATATATTTT | CASSPGPTIYF
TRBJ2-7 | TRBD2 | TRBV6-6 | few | TGTGCCAGCAGTTACCCGGGACTAGCGGGAGAAATCTTC | CASSYPGLAGEIF
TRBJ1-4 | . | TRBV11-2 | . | TGTGCCAGCAGCGGGACGGGGGGCAGAGAAAAACTGTTTTTT | CASSGTGGREKLFF
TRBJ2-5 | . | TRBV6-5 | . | TGTGCCAGCAGCCCACCGTTTCTTTCGGGAGTAGAGACCCAGTACTTC | CASSPPFLSGVETQYF
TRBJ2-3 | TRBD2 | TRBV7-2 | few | TGTGCCAGCAGCCCCGTTAGCGGGTTCACAGATACGCAGTATTTT | CASSPVSGFTDTQYF
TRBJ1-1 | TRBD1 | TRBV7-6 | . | TGTGCCAGCAGCTTAGGGCAGGGGGCAGGGACTGAAGCTTTCTTT | CASSLGQGAGTEAFF
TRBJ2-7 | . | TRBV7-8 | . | TGTGCCAGCAGCTCCAATCGGATAGCGCGACTGACCTACGAGCAGTACTTC | CASSSNRIARLTYEQYF
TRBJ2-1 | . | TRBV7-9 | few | TGTGCCAGCAGCCTGCAGGGCGGCTCCTCCTACAATGAGCAGTTCTTC | CASSLQGGSSYNEQFF
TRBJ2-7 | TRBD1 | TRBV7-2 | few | TGTGCCAGCAGCACCGGGACAGGGTTGCGGGAGCAGTACTTC | CASSTGTGLREQYF
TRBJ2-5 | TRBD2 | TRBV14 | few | TGTGCCAGCAGCCAAGATCCTCGGAGGGAGGGCCGCGAGACCCAGTACTTC | CASSQDPRREGRETQYF
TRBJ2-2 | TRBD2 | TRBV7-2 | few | TGTGCCAGCAGCTTGGGACTAGGGGTCACCGGGGAGCTGTTTTTT | CASSLGLGVTGELFF
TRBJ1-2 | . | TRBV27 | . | TGTGCCAGCAGTTTCGGGGGGCAGGCGGGCGGCTACACCTTC | CASSFGGQAGGYTF
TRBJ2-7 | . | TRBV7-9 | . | TGTGCCAGCAGCTTCGCCAGGGGAGGGATCGAGCAGTACTTC | CASSFARGGIEQYF
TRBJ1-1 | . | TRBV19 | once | TGTGCCAGTAGTTGGGCCGGGAACACTGAAGCTTTCTTT | CASSWAGNTEAFF
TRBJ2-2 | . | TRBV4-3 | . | TGCGCCAGCAGCCAAGGGACAGCGAACACCGGGGAGCTGTTTTTT | CASSQGTANTGELFF
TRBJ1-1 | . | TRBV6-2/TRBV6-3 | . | TGTGCCAGCAGTTTGGCGAGGTCCAACACTGAAGCTTTCTTT | CASSLARSNTEAFF